Presented here are 21 T cell receptor beta chains from one specimen sequenced in a study of identifying expanded T cells in peripheral blood. Profiling relied on immunoSEQ multiplex PCR, and the TCRdb table lists in-frame clones only, not all of them. The table lists some 95,000 clones, 75% to 90% of them singletons, with 4.5% to 7% in the top ten. The sample taken for sequencing was blood. These receptors originate from a person aged 18 to 75 in good health.

This clone was seen only a few times. This chain joins TRBV2 and TRBJ1-5, with 9 bases lining up with TRBD1. V dropped 6 bases and J dropped 8; count of bases not matched to a gene: 14. From germline, CDR1 is SNHLY and CDR2 FYNNEI. CDR3 size: 16 residues. CDR3 bases: TGTGCCAGCAGCCCTGGGACAGGGTCTTTGAATGAGCCCCAGCATTTT. It yields the protein CASSPGTGSLNEPQHF.

This clone has just a few counts. The chain links TRBV27 to TRBJ1-2, with 10 nucleotides matching TRBD1. The CDR3 loop spans 14 amino acids. From germline, CDR1 is MNHEY and CDR2 SMNVEV (reference sequence). J was trimmed by 5 bases and V by 5 bases; bases with no gene match: 5. Here the CDR3 reads CASSPGTGDYGYTF. In nucleotides, the CDR3 is TGTGCCAGCAGTCCCGGGACAGGGGATTATGGCTACACCTTC.

The chain joins TRBV14 to TRBJ1-2; D gene unclear. V dropped 1 base and J dropped 1 base, with 4 bases sitting between them. The germline V gene encodes CDR1 SGHDN and CDR2 FVKESK. The CDR3 runs 13 residues. This CDR3 reads CASSQGVNYGYTF. In DNA form, the CDR3 reads TGTGCCAGCAGCCAAGGTGTTAACTATGGCTACACCTTC.

The chain links TRBV6-6 to TRBJ1-2; D remains ambiguous. Germline V CDR1 and CDR2: MNHNY, SVGAGI (reference sequence). This CDR3 spans 15 amino acids. The ends were cut back, 4 bases at V and 0 bases at J, with 12 bases in the middle. Here the CDR3 reads CASSSRAATNYGYTF. In DNA, the CDR3 is TGTGCCAGCAGTTCGCGGGCAGCGACTAACTATGGCTACACCTTC.

The chain combines TRBV14 with TRBJ2-3; either TRBD1 or TRBD2 may supply D (5 bases each). CDR1 and CDR2 from the germline V gene are SGHDN and FVKESK. The CDR3 sequence is 13 residues long. V was shortened by 1 base and J by 11 bases, with 13 bases between the two germline ends. Written as DNA, the CDR3 is TGTGCCAGCAGCCAAGTGGGTTTGGGGGAGCAGTATTTT. Translating it yields CASSQVGLGEQYF.

The chain carries TRBV14 and TRBJ2-3, with unresolved D. The ends were cut back, 5 bases at V and 5 bases at J, with 11 bases in the middle. This CDR3 spans 13 amino acids. Germline CDR1 and CDR2: SGHDN and FVKESK. This chain's CDR3 is CASSNLAIDTQYF. CDR3 nucleotide sequence: TGTGCCAGCAGCAACTTGGCCATAGATACGCAGTATTTT.

The genes are TRBV11-3 and TRBJ2-2, with D tentatively TRBD1 (5 bases). Germline V CDR1 and CDR2: SGHNT, YENEEA. The CDR3 is 15 residues long. V was cut by 6 bases and J by 4 bases, with 15 bases left in between. Written as DNA, the CDR3 is TGTGCCAGCAGACTCATGCAGGGAAGCACCGGGGAGCTGTTTTTT. Translated: CASRLMQGSTGELFF.

The V gene is TRBV9, the J gene TRBJ2-3, with unresolved D. The germline CDR1 and CDR2 sequences are SGDLS and YYNGEE. The V gene lost 2 bases and the J gene lost 0 bases, with 7 bases spanning the gap. This CDR3 has 14 residues. The CDR3 reads CASSVVPSTDTQYF. Here the CDR3 DNA reads TGTGCCAGCAGCGTCGTGCCTAGCACAGATACGCAGTATTTT.

The chain combines TRBV13 with TRBJ1-4; 7 bases map to TRBD1. With V trimmed by 5 bases and J by 1 base, 4 bases remained unmatched. The CDR3 totals 15 residues. Germline V lookup: CDR1 PRHDT, CDR2 FYEKMQ (reference sequence). Written as DNA, the CDR3 is TGTGCCAGCAGCAGTAGACAGGGAACTAATGAAAAACTGTTTTTT. This gives the protein CASSSRQGTNEKLFF.

As DNA, the CDR3 is TGCGCCAGCAGCTTGGCCGTGGTGGGGGGCACAGAGACCCAGTACTTC. Translated, it gives CASSLAVVGGTETQYF. The V and J genes are TRBV5-1 and TRBJ2-5; D possibly uses TRBD1 or TRBD2 (6 bases each). Per germline, CDR1 SGHRS and CDR2 YFSETQ. With 0 bases removed from V and 4 bases from J, the gap between germline ends came to 16 bases. The CDR3 has 16 residues.

The chain combines TRBV7-9 with TRBJ1-1, with D maybe TRBD1 (6 bases). The CDR3 length is 14 residues. Between the trimmed V and J ends, which lost 8 bases and 5 bases, there was a span of 18 bases. Germline V CDR1 and CDR2: SEHNR, FQNEAQ (reference sequence). The CDR3 loop is CASGGQGTVTEAFF. CDR3 coding DNA: TGTGCCAGCGGAGGCCAGGGGACGGTTACTGAAGCTTTCTTT.

For the CDR3, the DNA is TGCGCCAGCAGCTTGGCAGGGGGCTTGGAGACCCAGTACTTC. It specifies CASSLAGGLETQYF. The chain carries TRBV5-1 and TRBJ2-5; TRBD1 matches 8 bases. Trimming cost V 0 bases and J 5 bases; bases outside gene matches: 3. From germline, CDR1 is SGHRS and CDR2 YFSETQ. The CDR3 sequence is 14 residues long.

The genes are TRBV2 and TRBJ1-1, with a weak D call TRBD1 (6 bases). Germline V CDR1 and CDR2: SNHLY, FYNNEI. V shed 7 bases and J shed 0 bases, with 12 bases lying between them. The CDR3 runs to 14 residues. CDR3 sequence reads: CASKAGVMNTEAFF. CDR3 DNA sequence: TGTGCCAGCAAGGCAGGGGTTATGAACACTGAAGCTTTCTTT.

V gene TRBV6-5 combines with J gene TRBJ1-2; D is unclear. Deletions cut 5 bases from V and 3 bases from J, with 10 bases between. The CDR3 consists of 13 residues. Germline values: CDR1 MNHEY, CDR2 SVGAGI. The chain's CDR3 is CASSLVGYYGYTF. CDR3 coding DNA: TGTGCCAGCAGTCTAGTCGGTTACTATGGCTACACCTTC.

This clone was detected a few times. The chain uses TRBV5-1 and TRBJ1-2; 8 bases are a match to TRBD1. The CDR3 totals 14 residues. Losses at the gene ends were 5 bases for V and 2 bases for J; bases not matched to a gene: 5. Looked up from germline, CDR1 is SGHRS and CDR2 is YFSETQ. CDR3 amino acids: CASSKGQGNYGYTF. As DNA, the CDR3 is TGCGCCAGCAGTAAAGGACAGGGCAACTATGGCTACACCTTC.

DNA for the CDR3: TGTGCCAGCAGCTTAGTATGGCGGGGCCCCGGAGAGACCCAGTACTTC. This translates into CASSLVWRGPGETQYF. This chain joins TRBV7-9 and TRBJ2-5; TRBD2 might be the D (6 bases). Germline CDR1 and CDR2: SEHNR and FQNEAQ (reference sequence). This CDR3 contains 16 residues. V was trimmed by 1 base and J by 4 bases, leaving 16 bases between them.

This chain connects TRBV2 to TRBJ1-5; TRBD1 might be the D (6 bases). From germline, CDR1 is SNHLY and CDR2 FYNNEI. V gave up 1 base and J gave up 5 bases, with 9 bases separating them. This CDR3 contains 14 residues. Here the CDR3 DNA reads TGTGCCAGCAGTGAAGGGACAGCGCATCAGCCCCAGCATTTT. This encodes CASSEGTAHQPQHF.

This clone has more than one count but fewer than ten. The CDR3 nucleotides are TGTGCCAGTAGGATGGGGGGCCAGCCCCAGCATTTT. Its translation is CASRMGGQPQHF. The V and J genes are TRBV19 and TRBJ1-5, with D possibly matching TRBD1 (6 bases). This CDR3 spans 12 amino acids. Trimming took off 6 bases at V and 7 bases at J, with 10 bases between the two ends. Germline V CDR1 and CDR2: LNHDA, SQIVND (reference sequence).

This clone was seen only once. The rearrangement links TRBV7-6 to TRBJ1-1, with D perhaps TRBD1 (6 bases). Trimming stripped 5 bases from V and 8 bases from J, with 12 bases between. This CDR3 region has 12 residues. CDR1 and CDR2 (germline): SGHVS, FNYEAQ. CDR3 sequence reads: CASSPGGLEAFF. As DNA, the CDR3 is TGTGCCAGCAGCCCCGGGGGGCTGGAAGCTTTCTTT.

The chain employs TRBV7-2 and TRBJ1-1, with D possibly being TRBD1 (5 bases). The CDR3 length is 17 residues. The V gene's germline CDR1 is SGHTA and CDR2 FQGNSA. The V end was cut by 3 bases, the J end by 1 base, with 18 bases between. The CDR3 reads CASSFLKRGYANTEAFF. CDR3 nucleotides: TGTGCCAGCAGCTTTCTCAAGAGGGGCTATGCGAACACTGAAGCTTTCTTT.

The genes are TRBV7-2 and TRBJ1-2; maybe TRBD1 (5 bases). Germline lookup yields CDR1 SGHTA and CDR2 FQGNSA. V dropped 6 bases and J dropped 2 bases, with 16 bases sitting between them. The CDR3 sequence is 15 residues long. As DNA, the CDR3 is TGTGCCAGCAGGCCTGCCGGGACGGTGAACTATGGCTACACCTTC. Its protein product is CASRPAGTVNYGYTF. The full variable domain, in which reference TRBV7-2 and TRBJ1-2 provide the parts outside the CDR3, is GAGVSQSPSNKVTEKGKDVELRCDPISGHTALYWYRQSLGQGLEFLIYFQGNSAPDKSGLPSDRFSAERTGGSVSTLTIQRTQQEDSAVYLCASRPAGTVNYGYTFGSGTRLTVV.